The 30 T cell receptor beta chains below come from one sample, sequenced in a study of cytomegalovirus exposure and HLA in healthy donors. A multiplex PCR was run with 60 Vbeta primers and 13 Jbeta primers. The method was immunoSEQ multiplex PCR; TCRdb's version includes in-frame clones alone and lacks a portion of them. The sample holds around 110,000 clones; approximately 58% are singletons and the top ten take roughly 2%. The source material was PBMCs. These receptors came from a young woman in good health and CMV-seronegative.

The gene calls are TRBV4-3 and TRBJ1-3; 7 bases fit TRBD1. V dropped 4 bases and J dropped 0; count of bases not matched to a gene: 6. Looked up from germline, CDR1 is LGHNA and CDR2 is YSLEER. The CDR3 totals 16 residues. CDR3 DNA sequence: TGCGCCAGCAGCCCAGGACAGGAGCTCTCTGGAAACACCATATATTTT. It translates to CASSPGQELSGNTIYF.

This clone was seen a handful of times. This chain joins TRBV5-1 and TRBJ2-2, with 11 bases lining up with TRBD1. This CDR3 region has 17 residues. Unmatched junction bases numbered 14, after V lost 7 bases and J lost 6 bases. Germline values: CDR1 SGHRS, CDR2 YFSETQ. CDR3 sequence (DNA): TGCGCCAGCTATCTTACGGGACAGGGGGTCCACGCCGGGGAGCTGTTTTTT. Translated: CASYLTGQGVHAGELFF.

This clone has just a few counts. This chain links TRBV15 with TRBJ2-7, with 9 bases lining up with TRBD2. The J segment lost 3 bases and the V segment lost 9 bases, leaving 12 bases of the junction unmatched. This CDR3 comprises 15 residues. The germline CDR1 and CDR2 sequences are LNHNV and YYDKDF (reference sequence). CDR3 nucleotides: TGTGCCACGGGGTTTTGGCGGGAGGGCTTCTACGAGCAGTACTTC. Protein product: CATGFWREGFYEQYF.

The V call is TRBV4-3, the J call TRBJ1-5; D gene ambiguous. Deletions cut 0 bases from V and 0 bases from J, with 9 bases between. The CDR3 is made up of 16 amino acids. Per germline, CDR1 LGHNA and CDR2 YSLEER. CDR3 protein: CASSQDLAVSNQPQHF. The CDR3 DNA sequence: TGCGCCAGCAGCCAAGATCTCGCAGTTAGCAATCAGCCCCAGCATTTT.

The V call is TRBV28, the J call TRBJ1-2; 11 nucleotides align to TRBD1. This CDR3 comprises 14 residues. V gave up 7 bases and J gave up 10 bases; unmatched junction bases: 11. CDR1 is MDHEN, CDR2 SYDVKM, per germline. CDR3 sequence: CASINPGQGGDYTF. The CDR3 bases are TGTGCCAGCATCAACCCGGGACAGGGGGGCGACTACACCTTC.

This clone was observed once. The rearrangement uses TRBV2 and TRBJ1-5; 10 bases map to TRBD1. After removal of 6 bases from V and 3 bases from J, the junction contained 2 bases not matched to a gene. Germline-derived CDR1 and CDR2 are SNHLY and FYNNEI. The CDR3 loop spans 14 amino acids. CDR3 loop: CASRGQGTNQPQHF. CDR3 DNA sequence: TGTGCCAGCAGGGGACAGGGGACCAATCAGCCCCAGCATTTT.

The genes are TRBV28 and TRBJ1-3; D gene unclear. V was cut by 2 bases and J by 0 bases, with 8 bases left in between. This CDR3 has 15 residues. In germline, CDR1 is MDHEN, CDR2 SYDVKM. CDR3 nucleotide sequence: TGTGCCAGCAGTTTAGATCTCAGCTCTGGAAACACCATATATTTT. It is translated as CASSLDLSSGNTIYF. The full variable domain, its missing parts supplied by reference TRBV28 and TRBJ1-3, is DVKVTQSSRYLVKRTGEKVFLECVQDMDHENMFWYRQDPGLGLRLIYFSYDVKMKEKGDIPEGYSVSREKKERFSLILESASTNQTSMYLCASSLDLSSGNTIYFGEGSWLTVV.

This clone was counted only a few times. The gene calls are TRBV2 and TRBJ2-3; 9 positions match TRBD1. Germline CDR1 SNHLY, CDR2 FYNNEI. This CDR3 has 15 amino acids. Losses at the gene ends were 7 bases for V and 4 bases for J; bases not matched to a gene: 9. CDR3 sequence (DNA): TGTGCCAGCACCGGGGACAGGGTGGGGGCAGATACGCAGTATTTT. Translated: CASTGDRVGADTQYF. The full variable domain, with the rest looked up from reference TRBV2 and TRBJ2-3, is EPEVTQTPSHQVTQMGQEVILRCVPISNHLYFYWYRQILGQKVEFLVSFYNNEISEKSEIFDDQFSVERPDGSNFTLKIRSTKLEDSAMYFCASTGDRVGADTQYFGPGTRLTVL.

The chain recombines TRBV11-1 with TRBJ2-2; 14 bases are shared with TRBD2. The germline gives CDR1 SGHAT, CDR2 FQDESV (reference sequence). J lost 3 bases, V lost 5 bases, and 5 bases had no gene match. The CDR3 spans 17 residues. This CDR3 is CASSGGLAGGYTGELFF. The CDR3 DNA is TGTGCCAGCAGCGGTGGACTAGCGGGAGGCTACACCGGGGAGCTGTTTTTT.

This clone occurred a few times. The DNA for the CDR3 is TGTGCCAGCAGCCAACGGGTTAGTGTTGGTGGCTATGGCTACACCTTC. Translation: CASSQRVSVGGYGYTF. The chain uses TRBV6-6 and TRBJ1-2; D is unresolved. From germline, CDR1 is MNHNY and CDR2 SVGAGI (reference sequence). The CDR3 runs 16 residues. V was pared by 6 bases and J by 4 bases, with 21 bases between.

This rearrangement joins TRBV4-1 to TRBJ1-5; 10 bases align to TRBD1. The CDR3 has 18 residues. CDR1 and CDR2 (germline): MGHRA, YSYEKL. Trimming removed 1 base from V and 9 bases from J; junction bases left unmatched: 15. The CDR3 sequence: CASSQGELRDRGVLPQHF. CDR3 coding DNA: TGCGCCAGCAGCCAAGGTGAATTGAGGGACAGGGGAGTCTTGCCCCAGCATTTT.

This chain connects TRBV6-5 to TRBJ2-1; D not certain. Germline V lookup: CDR1 MNHEY, CDR2 SVGAGI. V lost 2 bases and J lost 7, with 15 bases in between. The CDR3 extends over 15 amino acids. CDR3 in DNA: TGTGCCAGCAGTTACGATTACGTCGATCTAAATGAGCAGTTCTTC. It translates to CASSYDYVDLNEQFF.

This chain uses TRBV7-2 with TRBJ2-5, with a tentative D call TRBD2 (5 bases). The J call may not be correct, given that the DNA end is closer to TRBJ2-7. This CDR3 is 16 amino acids long. Germline V lookup: CDR1 SGHTA, CDR2 FQGNSA. CDR3 sequence reads: CASSPTASSGSYEQYF. CDR3 nucleotide sequence: TGTGCCAGCAGCCCCACAGCCTCATCGGGGTCCTACGAGCAGTACTTC.

This clone has more than one count but fewer than ten. The chain is built from TRBV5-1 and TRBJ1-1; D not resolved. Germline assignment: CDR1 SGHRS and CDR2 YFSETQ. Trimming took 2 bases from V and 5 from J, leaving 13 bases between them. The CDR3 has 14 amino acids. In DNA form, the CDR3 reads TGCGCCAGCAGCTTAAGACTTTCGGGAACTGAAGCTTTCTTT. It encodes CASSLRLSGTEAFF.

The table lists this clone with a count of one. This sequence joins TRBV4-1 and TRBJ2-2, with 8 bases matching TRBD2. With 1 base clipped from V and 5 bases from J, the junction kept 3 bases outside the gene matches. The CDR3 is 15 residues long. Germline V lookup: CDR1 MGHRA, CDR2 YSYEKL. CDR3 protein: CASSQGLARTGELFF. The DNA for the CDR3 is TGCGCCAGCAGCCAAGGACTAGCGAGAACCGGGGAGCTGTTTTTT.

The rearrangement joins TRBV5-6 to TRBJ1-1; D ambiguous. CDR3 length: 12 residues. Trimming removed 0 bases from V and 7 bases from J, with 7 bases in between. The V gene's germline CDR1 is SGHDT and CDR2 YYEEEE. The chain's CDR3 is CASSLGQFEAFF. The DNA for the CDR3 is TGTGCCAGCAGCTTGGGGCAGTTTGAAGCTTTCTTT.

The chain is built from TRBV6-6 and TRBJ2-2, with TRBD2 matching 8 bases. Germline V lookup: CDR1 MNHNY, CDR2 SVGAGI (reference sequence). V gave up 6 bases and J gave up 8 bases; unmatched junction bases: 8. CDR3 length: 14 amino acids. CDR3 coding DNA: TGTGCCAGCAGCCCTGGGACTAGTAAGGGGGAGCTGTTTTTT. Translating it yields CASSPGTSKGELFF.

This clone showed up just once. The V and J genes are TRBV18 and TRBJ2-3; TRBD1 aligns across 7 bases. The V and J ends lost 1 base and 3 bases, in that order; junction bases with no gene match: 10. Germline V gene data show CDR1 as KGHSH and CDR2 as LQKENI. CDR3 length: 17 residues. CDR3 sequence reads: CASSPRQGTAVTDTQYF. The DNA for the CDR3 is TGTGCCAGCTCACCACGACAGGGAACCGCGGTGACAGATACGCAGTATTTT.

CDR3 loop: CASSLGLGSGQGARSYEQYF. The CDR3 nucleotides read TGTGCCAGCAGTTTAGGTTTGGGATCGGGACAGGGGGCAAGATCCTACGAGCAGTACTTC. The V and J genes are TRBV28 and TRBJ2-7, with 12 bases lining up with TRBD1. After removal of 2 bases from V and 1 base from J, the junction contained 15 bases not matched to a gene. This CDR3 comprises 20 residues. The germline V gene encodes CDR1 MDHEN and CDR2 SYDVKM.

The DNA for the CDR3 is TGTGCCAGCAGTTCCCTAGAGTGGTATGACACCGGGGAGCTGTTTTTT. Translating gives CASSSLEWYDTGELFF. The chain employs TRBV28 and TRBJ2-2; D is unclear. This CDR3 contains 16 residues. V gave up 4 bases and J gave up 3 bases, with 15 bases separating them. Germline assignment: CDR1 MDHEN and CDR2 SYDVKM. Full variable domain (outside the CDR3, taken from reference TRBV28 and TRBJ2-2): DVKVTQSSRYLVKRTGEKVFLECVQDMDHENMFWYRQDPGLGLRLIYFSYDVKMKEKGDIPEGYSVSREKKERFSLILESASTNQTSMYLCASSSLEWYDTGELFFGEGSRLTVL.

The rearrangement uses TRBV5-1 and TRBJ2-3; 15 bases map to TRBD2. CDR3 length equals 16 residues. Trimming at V came to 3 bases and at J to 4 bases, leaving 3 bases not matched to a gene. CDR1 is SGHRS, CDR2 YFSETQ, per germline. This CDR3 reads CASSSRTSGGADTQYF. As DNA, the CDR3 is TGCGCCAGCAGCTCCCGGACTAGCGGGGGGGCAGATACGCAGTATTTT.

This clone was counted once. The chain recombines TRBV2 with TRBJ2-7; 13 positions agree with TRBD2. CDR1 and CDR2 (germline): SNHLY, FYNNEI. V gave up 6 bases and J gave up 2 bases; unmatched junction bases: 1. CDR3 length equals 14 residues. In DNA, the CDR3 is TGTGCCAGCAGGGGGACTAGCGGGACCTACGAGCAGTACTTC. This codes for CASRGTSGTYEQYF.

The chain uses TRBV4-3 and TRBJ1-6; D remains unclear. Germline V lookup: CDR1 LGHNA, CDR2 YSLEER. Between the trimmed V and J ends, which lost 1 base and 8 bases, there was a span of 9 bases. This CDR3 is 14 amino acids long. CDR3 in DNA: TGCGCCAGCAGCCAAGCGGACGGGGATTCACCCCTCCACTTT. It translates to CASSQADGDSPLHF.

The V and J genes are TRBV5-1 and TRBJ1-1, with D perhaps TRBD1 (5 bases). Trimming cost V 4 bases and J 4 bases, with 14 bases left between them. The CDR3 extends over 14 amino acids. The germline V gene encodes CDR1 SGHRS and CDR2 YFSETQ. CDR3 region: CASSVHSGGTEAFF. DNA for the CDR3: TGCGCCAGCAGCGTACATTCGGGGGGCACTGAAGCTTTCTTT.

This rearrangement joins TRBV7-9 to TRBJ2-2, with D perhaps TRBD2 (5 bases). V lost 5 bases and J lost 1, with 14 bases in between. CDR1 is SEHNR and CDR2 is FQNEAQ in the germline V gene (reference sequence). The CDR3 has 16 amino acids. The CDR3 is CASSPYVLENTGELFF. The CDR3 region has the DNA TGTGCCAGCAGCCCCTACGTACTAGAGAACACCGGGGAGCTGTTTTTT.

The rearrangement uses TRBV5-1 and TRBJ2-1, with TRBD2 identical over 7 bases. In germline, CDR1 is SGHRS, CDR2 YFSETQ. After removal of 4 bases from V and 0 bases from J, the junction contained 4 bases not matched to a gene. CDR3 size: 15 residues. DNA for the CDR3: TGCGCCAGCAGCCCTAGCGGTAACTCCTACAATGAGCAGTTCTTC. Translating gives CASSPSGNSYNEQFF.

J is TRBJ2-3 and V is TRBV20-1; D uncertain. Germline assignment: CDR1 DFQATT and CDR2 SNEGSKA (reference sequence). The CDR3 sequence is 11 residues long. Trimming pared 2 bases from V and 4 bases from J, leaving 4 bases between. The CDR3 region is CSARPSDTQYF. The CDR3 nucleotides are TGCAGTGCTAGACCCTCAGATACGCAGTATTTT.

The chain carries TRBV2 and TRBJ1-3, with D possibly matching TRBD1 (6 bases). CDR1 is SNHLY and CDR2 is FYNNEI in the germline V gene. This CDR3 comprises 14 residues. Trimming cost V 2 bases and J 4 bases, with 9 bases left between them. The CDR3 here is CASSEQGSGNTIYF. CDR3 DNA sequence: TGTGCCAGCAGTGAACAGGGGTCCGGAAACACCATATATTTT. Using reference TRBV2 and TRBJ1-3 for the parts outside the CDR3, the full variable domain is EPEVTQTPSHQVTQMGQEVILRCVPISNHLYFYWYRQILGQKVEFLVSFYNNEISEKSEIFDDQFSVERPDGSNFTLKIRSTKLEDSAMYFCASSEQGSGNTIYFGEGSWLTVV.

The chain employs TRBV4-1 and TRBJ2-7; 7 nucleotides match TRBD2. The CDR3 consists of 16 residues. The V gene end was trimmed by 4 bases and the J gene end by 2 bases; junction bases not matched to a gene: 11. Germline-derived CDR1 and CDR2 are MGHRA and YSYEKL. Written as DNA, the CDR3 is TGCGCCAGCAGCCCCCCCGGAAGGGAGGGTGCCTACGAGCAGTACTTC. Translated: CASSPPGREGAYEQYF.

The CDR3 loop reads CASSSGVVWETQYF. The CDR3 DNA sequence: TGTGCCAGCAGTTCAGGGGTGGTTTGGGAGACCCAGTACTTC. J is TRBJ2-5 and V is TRBV9; D perhaps matches TRBD1 (6 bases). The CDR3 consists of 14 residues. Looked up from germline, CDR1 is SGDLS and CDR2 is YYNGEE. The ends were cut back, 5 bases at V and 5 bases at J, with 16 bases in the middle.